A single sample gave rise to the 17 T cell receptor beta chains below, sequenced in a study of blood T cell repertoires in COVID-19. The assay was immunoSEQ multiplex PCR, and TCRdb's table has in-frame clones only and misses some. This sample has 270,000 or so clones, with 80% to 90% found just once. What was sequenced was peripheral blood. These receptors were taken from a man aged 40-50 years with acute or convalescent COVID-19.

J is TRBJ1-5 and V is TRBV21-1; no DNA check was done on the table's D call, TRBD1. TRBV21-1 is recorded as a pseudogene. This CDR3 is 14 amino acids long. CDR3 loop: CASSRWGRNQPQHF. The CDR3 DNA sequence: TGTGCCAGCAGTCGATGGGGCAGGAATCAGCCCCAGCATTTT.

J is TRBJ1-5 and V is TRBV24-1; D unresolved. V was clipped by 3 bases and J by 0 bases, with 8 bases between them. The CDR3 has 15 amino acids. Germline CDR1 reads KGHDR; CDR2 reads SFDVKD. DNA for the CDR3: TGTGCCACCAGTGATGACACATATAGCAATCAGCCCCAGCATTTT. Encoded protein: CATSDDTYSNQPQHF.

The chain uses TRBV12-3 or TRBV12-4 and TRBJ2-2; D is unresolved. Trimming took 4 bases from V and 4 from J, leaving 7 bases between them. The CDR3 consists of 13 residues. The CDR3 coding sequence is TGTGCCAGCAGTTCTACAGTCACCGGGGAGCTGTTTTTT. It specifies CASSSTVTGELFF.

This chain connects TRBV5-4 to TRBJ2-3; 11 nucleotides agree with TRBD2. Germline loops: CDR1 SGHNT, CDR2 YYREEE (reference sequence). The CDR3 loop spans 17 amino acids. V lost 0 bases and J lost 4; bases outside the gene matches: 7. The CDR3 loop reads CASSLDLAGGLADTQYF. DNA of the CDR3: TGTGCCAGCAGCTTGGATCTAGCGGGGGGCCTCGCAGATACGCAGTATTTT.

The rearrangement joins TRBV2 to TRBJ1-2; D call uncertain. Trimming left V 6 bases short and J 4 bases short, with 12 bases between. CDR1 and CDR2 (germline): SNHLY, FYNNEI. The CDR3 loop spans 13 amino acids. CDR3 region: CASRTGISYGYTF. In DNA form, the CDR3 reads TGTGCCAGCAGGACCGGGATCTCCTATGGCTACACCTTC.

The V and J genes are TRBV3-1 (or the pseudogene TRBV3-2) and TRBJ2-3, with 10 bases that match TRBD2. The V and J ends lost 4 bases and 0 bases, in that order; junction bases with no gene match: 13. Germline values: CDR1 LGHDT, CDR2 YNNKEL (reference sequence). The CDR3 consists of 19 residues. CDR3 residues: CASSLIRRLAGSSTDTQYF. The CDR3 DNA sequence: TGTGCCAGCAGCCTCATTAGGAGACTAGCGGGTTCAAGCACAGATACGCAGTATTTT.

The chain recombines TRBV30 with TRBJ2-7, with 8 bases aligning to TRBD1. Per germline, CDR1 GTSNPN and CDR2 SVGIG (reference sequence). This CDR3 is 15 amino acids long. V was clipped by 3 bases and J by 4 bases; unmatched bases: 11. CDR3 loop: CAWRGPNRGTYEQYF. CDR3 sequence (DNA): TGTGCCTGGAGAGGGCCGAACAGGGGGACTTACGAGCAGTACTTC.

CDR3 sequence: CASSFPQNTEAFF. Here the CDR3 DNA reads TGTGCCAGCAGCTTCCCCCAGAACACTGAAGCTTTCTTT. V gene TRBV5-5 combines with J gene TRBJ1-1; the D is unclear. The V gene's germline CDR1 is SGHKS and CDR2 YYEKEE (reference sequence). Trimming cost V 2 bases and J 1 base, with 6 bases left between them. The CDR3 is 13 residues long.

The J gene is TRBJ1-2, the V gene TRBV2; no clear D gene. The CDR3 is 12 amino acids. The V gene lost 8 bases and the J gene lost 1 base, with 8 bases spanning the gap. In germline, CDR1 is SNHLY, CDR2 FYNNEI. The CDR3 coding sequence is TGTGCCAGCTCAGCGGATAACTATGGCTACACCTTC. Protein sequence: CASSADNYGYTF.

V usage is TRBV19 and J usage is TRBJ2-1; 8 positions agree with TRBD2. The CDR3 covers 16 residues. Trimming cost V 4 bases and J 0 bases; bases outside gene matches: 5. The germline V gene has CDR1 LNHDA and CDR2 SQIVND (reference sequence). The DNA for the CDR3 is TGTGCCAGTAGTAATGGCGGGGGGTTCTCCTACAATGAGCAGTTCTTC. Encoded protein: CASSNGGGFSYNEQFF.

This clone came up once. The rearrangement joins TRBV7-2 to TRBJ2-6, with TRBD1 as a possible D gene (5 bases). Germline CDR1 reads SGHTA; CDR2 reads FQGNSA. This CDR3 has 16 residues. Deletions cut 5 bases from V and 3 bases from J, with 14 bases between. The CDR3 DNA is TGTGCCAGCAGCCCAGGGCTAGGTATTGGGGCCAACGTCCTGACTTTC. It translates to CASSPGLGIGANVLTF.

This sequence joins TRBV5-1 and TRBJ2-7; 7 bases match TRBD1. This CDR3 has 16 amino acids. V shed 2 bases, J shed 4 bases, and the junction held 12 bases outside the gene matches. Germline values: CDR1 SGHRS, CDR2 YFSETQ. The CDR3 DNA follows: TGCGCCAGCAGCTTCGGAAGGGACAGAGTGGAGTACGAGCAGTACTTC. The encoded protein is CASSFGRDRVEYEQYF. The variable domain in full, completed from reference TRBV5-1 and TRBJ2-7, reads KAGVTQTPRYLIKTRGQQVTLSCSPISGHRSVSWYQQTPGQGLQFLFEYFSETQRNKGNFPGRFSGRQFSNSRSEMNVSTLELGDSALYLCASSFGRDRVEYEQYFGPGTRLTVT.

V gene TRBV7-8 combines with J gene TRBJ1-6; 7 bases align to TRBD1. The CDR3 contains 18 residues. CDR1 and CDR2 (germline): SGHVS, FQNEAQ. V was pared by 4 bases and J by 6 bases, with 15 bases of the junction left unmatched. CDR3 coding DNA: TGTGCCAGCAGCTCCCCTGCCGTTTCAGGGGGAATTAATTCACCCCTCCACTTT. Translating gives CASSSPAVSGGINSPLHF.

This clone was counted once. The CDR3 is CASSSPGTGPYEQYF. The CDR3 bases are TGTGCCAGCAGTTCTCCCGGGACAGGGCCCTACGAGCAGTACTTC. The chain employs TRBV6-6 and TRBJ2-7; TRBD1 agrees at 9 bases. Trimming removed 4 bases from V and 2 bases from J; junction bases left unmatched: 6. The CDR3 sequence is 15 residues long. Germline loops: CDR1 MNHNY, CDR2 SVGAGI (reference sequence).

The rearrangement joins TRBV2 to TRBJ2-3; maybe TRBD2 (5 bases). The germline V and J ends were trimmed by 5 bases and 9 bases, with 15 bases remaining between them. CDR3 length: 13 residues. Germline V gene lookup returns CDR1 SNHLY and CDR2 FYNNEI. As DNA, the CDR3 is TGTGCCAGCAGTCCGACGGAACTAGGGACGCAGTATTTT. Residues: CASSPTELGTQYF.

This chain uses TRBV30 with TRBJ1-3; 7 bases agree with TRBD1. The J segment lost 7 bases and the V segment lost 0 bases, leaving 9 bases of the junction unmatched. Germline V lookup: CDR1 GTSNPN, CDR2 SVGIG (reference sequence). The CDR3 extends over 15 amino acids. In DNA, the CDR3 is TGTGCCTGGAGTGTACAGGGCAGGGGGTGGAACACCATATATTTT. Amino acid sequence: CAWSVQGRGWNTIYF.

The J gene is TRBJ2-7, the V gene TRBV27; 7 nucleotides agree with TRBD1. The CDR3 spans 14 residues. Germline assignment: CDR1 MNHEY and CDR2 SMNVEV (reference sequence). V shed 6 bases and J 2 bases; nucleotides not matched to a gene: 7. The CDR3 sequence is CASRSTGRTYEQYF. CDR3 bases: TGTGCCAGCAGATCGACAGGGCGCACCTACGAGCAGTACTTC.